Listed here are 30 T cell receptor beta chains from one sample, sequenced in a study of CD8+CD57+ T cells in acquired aplastic anemia (dated by TCRdb to 2016 to 2018). Expansion of CD8+CD57+ cells had been shown by flow cytometry in the patients chosen for sequencing. The sequencer was an Illumina HiSeq 2000. Profiling of TCR beta VDJ combinations and CDR3 sequences used genomic DNA as the template. Using fastp trimming at Q25 and MiXCR clonotype assembly, TCRdb reanalyzed the public sequencing data and kept in-frame beta chains. Duplicate CDR3 protein sequences are folded into a single record with the most common DNA and genes. This sample lists 160,000 or so distinct CDR3 sequences; 70% to 75% were detected once. The biggest ten clones account for about 50% of the sample. The sequenced sample was sorted CD4+, CD8+, or CD8+CD57+ T cells (not recorded which) from PBMCs. Every receptor here comes from a human donor with aplastic anemia.

CDR3 amino acids: CASSLDRGVYEQYF. CDR3 nucleotide sequence: TGTGCCAGCAGCCTTGACAGGGGGGTCTACGAGCAGTACTTC. J is TRBJ2-7 and V is TRBV6-4, with 9 bases identical to TRBD1. Germline-derived CDR1 and CDR2 are MRHNA and SNTAGT. The trim removed 6 bases at V and 3 bases at J, leaving 6 bases unmatched. The length of the CDR3 is 14 residues.

This clonotype was seen a few times. The chain employs TRBV20-1 and TRBJ2-7; possibly TRBD1 for D (6 bases). The germline V gene encodes CDR1 DFQATT and CDR2 SNEGSKA (reference sequence). The V end lost 0 bases, the J end lost 4 bases, and 13 bases lay between the germline ends. The length of the CDR3 is 14 residues. CDR3 sequence reads: CSARDNREPYEQYF. DNA for the CDR3: TGCAGTGCTAGAGATAACAGGGAACCTTACGAGCAGTACTTC.

The chain couples TRBV10-2 to TRBJ2-7; a possible D gene is TRBD1 (5 bases). Germline-derived CDR1 and CDR2 are WSHSY and SAAADI. V gave up 2 bases and J gave up 4 bases, with 18 bases separating them. The CDR3 runs to 16 residues. This chain's CDR3 is CASSENTGKVGYEQYF. Here the CDR3 DNA reads TGCGCCAGCAGTGAGAATACAGGAAAGGTTGGGTACGAGCAGTACTTC.

The chain couples TRBV28 to TRBJ2-1; 9 bases are shared with TRBD2. Trimming took 5 bases from V and 4 from J; bases not matched to a gene: 9. Germline V gene sequence: CDR1 MDHEN, CDR2 SYDVKM. The CDR3 is made up of 16 amino acids. The CDR3 nucleotides are TGTGCCAGCAGTCCGACTAGCGGAGGACGGTACAATGAGCAGTTCTTC. Translated, it gives CASSPTSGGRYNEQFF.

This clonotype was seen a few times. This chain links TRBV24-1 with TRBJ2-2; 7 nucleotides match TRBD1. After removal of 2 bases from V and 4 bases from J, the junction contained 3 bases not matched to a gene. Germline V CDR1 and CDR2: KGHDR, SFDVKD. This CDR3 spans 15 amino acids. The CDR3, as DNA: TGTGCCACCAGTGATTCGACAGGGCGCACCGGGGAGCTGTTTTTT. Its translation: CATSDSTGRTGELFF.

This rearrangement joins TRBV7-6 to TRBJ2-3, with D uncertain. Per the germline V gene, CDR1 is SGHVS and CDR2 is FNYEAQ. The ends were cut back, 4 bases at V and 2 bases at J, with 4 bases in the middle. This CDR3 contains 12 residues. The CDR3 sequence is CASSSATDTQYF. In nucleotides, the CDR3 is TGTGCCAGCAGCTCGGCCACAGATACGCAGTATTTT.

The chain combines TRBV24-1 with TRBJ2-1; D unclear. CDR1 is KGHDR, CDR2 SFDVKD, per germline. The V and J ends lost 3 bases and 3 bases respectively, with 11 bases between them. The length of the CDR3 is 15 residues. Here the CDR3 DNA reads TGTGCCACCAGTGATGGTGGGGTGGTCTACAATGAGCAGTTCTTC. Translated: CATSDGGVVYNEQFF.

A remark on this clonotype: The junction and the germline gene differ at one end; a read error may be behind it. The rearrangement joins TRBV5-6 to TRBJ2-7; D may correspond to TRBD1 or TRBD2 (5 bases each). CDR1 and CDR2 (germline): SGHDT, YYEEEE. The CDR3 has 11 residues. Written as DNA, the CDR3 is TGTACCAGCAGCTTGGGACGTCGACAGTACTTC. As protein: CTSSLGRRQYF.

The chain links TRBV29-1 to TRBJ2-3; D not certain. Germline V gives CDR1 SQVTM, CDR2 ANQGSEA. The CDR3 is made up of 11 amino acids. The germline V and J ends were trimmed by 2 bases and 6 bases, with 6 bases remaining between them. The CDR3 spells CSVETPDTQYF. The CDR3 DNA reads as TGCAGCGTTGAAACCCCGGATACGCAGTATTTT.

This sequence joins TRBV29-1 and TRBJ2-7, with 10 positions matching TRBD2. Germline V gene sequence: CDR1 SQVTM, CDR2 ANQGSEA. J lost 3 bases, V lost 5 bases, and 13 bases had no gene match. This CDR3 contains 16 residues. DNA for the CDR3: TGCAGCGTTTCCCTAGCGGGAGTGTCCCCCAACTACGAGCAGTACTTC. The encoded protein is CSVSLAGVSPNYEQYF.

The J gene is TRBJ2-3, the V gene TRBV9; TRBD2 matches at 8 bases. Germline V gives CDR1 SGDLS, CDR2 YYNGEE. The J segment lost 3 bases and the V segment lost 1 base, leaving 4 bases of the junction unmatched. The CDR3 consists of 15 residues. The CDR3 nucleotides read TGTGCCAGCAGCGTACGAGCGGGGGCAACAGATACGCAGTATTTT. It specifies CASSVRAGATDTQYF.

The rearrangement uses TRBV10-1 and TRBJ2-7; 7 positions match TRBD2. This CDR3 is 13 amino acids long. Germline V gene sequence: CDR1 WNHNN, CDR2 SYGVQD (reference sequence). With V trimmed by 4 bases and J by 4 bases, 4 bases remained unmatched. The CDR3 DNA is TGCGCCAGCAGTGTCGGACTAGGGTACGAGCAGTACTTC. Translation: CASSVGLGYEQYF.

In this sample, this clonotype turned up a few times. The genes are TRBV7-3 and TRBJ2-1; the D gene is possibly TRBD2 (5 bases). Germline assignment: CDR1 SGHTA and CDR2 FQGTGA. Trimming cost V 2 bases and J 0 bases, with 5 bases left between them. The CDR3 sequence is 14 residues long. The CDR3 loop is CASSLGSSYNEQFF. The CDR3 DNA reads as TGTGCCAGCAGCTTAGGGAGCTCCTACAATGAGCAGTTCTTC.

The CDR3 reads CAISGQGYRGYTF. CDR3 DNA: TGTGCCATCAGTGGGCAGGGGTACCGGGGCTACACCTTC. This chain links TRBV10-3 with TRBJ1-2; tentative D call: TRBD1 (6 bases). Trimming left V 4 bases short and J 8 bases short, with 14 bases between. The CDR3 totals 13 residues. Germline CDR1 ENHRY, CDR2 SYGVKD.

This clonotype showed up just once. V and J are TRBV7-6 and TRBJ2-3; a weak D match, TRBD1 (7 bases). CDR1 and CDR2 (germline): SGHVS, FNYEAQ. The CDR3 totals 15 residues. V lost 7 bases and J lost 4, with 18 bases in between. The CDR3 DNA follows: TGTGCCAGCACCCTGTTAGCAGGGGGGTCAGATACGCAGTATTTT. This gives the protein CASTLLAGGSDTQYF.

The chain links TRBV7-4 to TRBJ2-7, with 7 bases aligning to TRBD2. Germline V gene data show CDR1 as SGHVT and CDR2 as SQSDAQ. This CDR3 spans 14 amino acids. V was clipped by 3 bases and J by 1 base; unmatched bases: 3. CDR3 amino acids: CASSFEGGSYEQYF. As DNA, the CDR3 is TGTGCCAGCAGCTTTGAGGGAGGGTCCTACGAGCAGTACTTC. Using reference TRBV7-4 and TRBJ2-7 for the parts outside the CDR3, the full variable domain is GAGVSQSPRYKVAKRGRDVALRCDSISGHVTLYWYRQTLGQGSEVLTYSQSDAQRDKSGRPSGRFSAERPERSVSTLKIQRTEQGDSAVYLCASSFEGGSYEQYFGPGTRLTVT.

The V and J genes are TRBV24-1 and TRBJ2-1; TRBD2 might be the D (6 bases). Germline V gene lookup returns CDR1 KGHDR and CDR2 SFDVKD. The V and J ends lost 7 bases and 6 bases respectively, with 24 bases between them. The CDR3 is 17 amino acids. The CDR3 DNA reads TGTGCCACCAGGATAAACTTGACTAGTATGACCTCCAATGAGCAGTTCTTC. This sequence encodes CATRINLTSMTSNEQFF.

This clonotype was seen repeatedly, ten times or more. The chain links TRBV12-3 or TRBV12-4 to TRBJ1-2; the D gene is possibly TRBD1 (5 bases). The CDR3 is made up of 17 amino acids. V dropped 6 bases and J dropped 1 base, with 21 bases sitting between them. The CDR3 is CASSPLRQNSVNYGYTF. CDR3 in DNA: TGTGCCAGCAGCCCCCTTAGACAGAACTCCGTTAACTATGGCTACACCTTC.

This chain joins TRBV2 and TRBJ1-5; no firm D call. This CDR3 has 16 amino acids. Trimming left V 4 bases short and J 0 bases short, with 13 bases between. The germline CDR1 and CDR2 sequences are SNHLY and FYNNEI. DNA for the CDR3: TGTGCCAGCAGTGTAAGTATCGGAGATAGCAATCAGCCCCAGCATTTT. Its protein product is CASSVSIGDSNQPQHF.

This clonotype was recorded many times. This chain joins TRBV10-3 and TRBJ2-5; a weak D match, TRBD2 (6 bases). The V end was cut by 6 bases, the J end by 5 bases, with 13 bases between. This CDR3 comprises 13 residues. Germline-derived CDR1 and CDR2 are ENHRY and SYGVKD. The CDR3 here is CAISNTSLETQYF. In nucleotides, the CDR3 is TGTGCCATCAGCAACACTAGCCTTGAGACCCAGTACTTC.

This rearrangement joins TRBV20-1 to TRBJ2-2; 7 nucleotides line up with TRBD2. The CDR3 runs to 15 residues. The V and J ends lost 0 bases and 5 bases, in that order; junction bases with no gene match: 6. The germline CDR1 and CDR2 sequences are DFQATT and SNEGSKA (reference sequence). Here the CDR3 DNA reads TGCAGTGCTAGAGAAACGGGAGCGGGGACCGGGGAGCTGTTTTTT. Protein: CSARETGAGTGELFF.

The rearrangement links TRBV9 to TRBJ2-5; TRBD1 might be the D (5 bases). Between the trimmed V and J ends, which lost 2 bases and 2 bases, there was a span of 10 bases. This CDR3 is built from 14 residues. Per the germline V gene, CDR1 is SGDLS and CDR2 is YYNGEE. Here the CDR3 DNA reads TGTGCCAGCAGCGTTACTACAGGACAAGAGACCCAGTACTTC. Its translation: CASSVTTGQETQYF.

The gene calls are TRBV24-1 and TRBJ2-7; no reliable D call. The germline gives CDR1 KGHDR, CDR2 SFDVKD. V was trimmed by 0 bases and J by 10 bases, leaving 12 bases between them. The CDR3 totals 13 residues. CDR3 in DNA: TGTGCCACCAGTGATTTGAGTTCCGGACCCCAGTACTTC. Translation: CATSDLSSGPQYF.

The CDR3: CASSALRQGRNEQYF. CDR3 sequence (DNA): TGTGCCAGCAGCGCCCTCCGACAGGGGAGGAACGAGCAGTACTTC. The chain carries TRBV7-9 and TRBJ2-7; 8 positions match TRBD1. CDR1 and CDR2 from the germline V gene are SEHNR and FQNEAQ (reference sequence). With V trimmed by 5 bases and J by 5 bases, 11 bases remained unmatched. CDR3 size: 15 residues.

The chain employs TRBV20-1 and TRBJ1-1; tentative D call: TRBD1 (5 bases). CDR1 and CDR2 from the germline V gene are DFQATT and SNEGSKA (reference sequence). The CDR3 contains 14 residues. The V gene lost 0 bases and the J gene lost 11 bases, with 19 bases spanning the gap. The CDR3 DNA follows: TGCAGTGCTAGAGATACCCCCGGCAGGGAGAGCGCTTTCTTT. It specifies CSARDTPGRESAFF.

In its sample, this clonotype was seen a few times. V gene TRBV7-9 combines with J gene TRBJ1-5; TRBD1 matches at 7 bases. This CDR3 spans 15 amino acids. Germline CDR1 reads SEHNR; CDR2 reads FQNEAQ (reference sequence). After removal of 4 bases from V and 4 bases from J, the junction contained 7 bases not matched to a gene. CDR3 DNA sequence: TGTGCCAGCAGCTCCGGGACAGCGGGTAATCAGCCCCAGCATTTT. Protein sequence: CASSSGTAGNQPQHF.

The CDR3 region is CASSIQGVIYGYTF. CDR3 in DNA: TGTGCCAGTAGTATTCAGGGGGTGATCTATGGCTACACCTTC. The J gene is TRBJ1-2, the V gene TRBV19; 7 bases fit TRBD1. The V gene end was trimmed by 3 bases and the J gene end by 4 bases; junction bases not matched to a gene: 5. The CDR3 runs to 14 residues. The germline gives CDR1 LNHDA, CDR2 SQIVND (reference sequence).

This clonotype was counted a single time. This chain connects TRBV13 to TRBJ1-2; 8 bases fit TRBD1. This CDR3 spans 13 amino acids. Germline V lookup: CDR1 PRHDT, CDR2 FYEKMQ (reference sequence). V shed 5 bases, J shed 4 bases, and the junction held 3 bases outside the gene matches. CDR3 sequence (DNA): TGTGCCAGCAGCCTGGACAGGGTCTATGGCTACACCTTC. Translated, it gives CASSLDRVYGYTF. Full variable domain (outside the CDR3, taken from reference TRBV13 and TRBJ1-2): AAGVIQSPRHLIKEKRETATLKCYPIPRHDTVYWYQQGPGQDPQFLISFYEKMQSDKGSIPDRFSAQQFSDYHSELNMSSLELGDSALYFCASSLDRVYGYTFGSGTRLTVV.

V gene TRBV5-1 combines with J gene TRBJ2-7; no clear D. The germline gives CDR1 SGHRS, CDR2 YFSETQ. The CDR3 is 12 residues long. V dropped 2 bases and J dropped 7 bases, with 10 bases sitting between them. The CDR3 nucleotides read TGCGCCAGCAGCTTTGCAGGTGGGGAGCAGTACTTC. Residues: CASSFAGGEQYF.

The genes are TRBV10-3 and TRBJ2-7; the match to TRBD2 covers 8 bases. V lost 2 bases to trimming and J lost 2 bases; unmatched junction nucleotides: 5. Germline V gene lookup returns CDR1 ENHRY and CDR2 SYGVKD. The CDR3 length is 15 residues. CDR3 sequence reads: CAISETGGSAYEQYF. The CDR3 coding sequence is TGTGCCATCAGTGAGACGGGGGGGAGTGCCTACGAGCAGTACTTC.